This T cell receptor beta chain was captured in a study of CD8 T cells in ankylosing spondylitis. The authors made TCR beta libraries by quantitative 5'-RACE with molecular barcodes. MiXCR, applied by TCRdb to the 5' RACE reads, yields one record per CDR3 protein. In the table there are 300,000 to 350,000 distinct CDR3 sequences, more than 20% of which are singletons. CDR1 ENHRY and CDR2 SYGVKD come from the germline V gene. Trimming removed 0 bases at V and 1 base at J, with 9 bases between. This CDR3 has 15 amino acids. The genes are TRBV10-3 and TRBJ1-1; TRBD1 is a possible D gene (5 bases). This TCR came from a female donor with ankylosing spondylitis or in good health (not recorded which). Sample: blood, either unsorted or a sorted T cell fraction (not recorded which). In DNA form, the CDR3 reads TGTGCCATCAGTGAGTCCGGGGCTTCGAACACTGAAGCTTTCTTT. Translated, it gives CAISESGASNTEAFF.